This is a list of T cell receptor beta chains from one sample in a study of T cells in Graves' hyperthyroidism and ophthalmopathy. Using its own MiXCR run on the multiplex PCR reads, TCRdb lists one record per CDR3 protein. The sample lists approximately 600,000 distinct CDR3 sequences; 13% to 15% were seen once. Source material: blood. All receptors come from a young woman with Graves' ophthalmopathy. Each CDR3 is given with its conserved first and last residue. The order of the fields is CDR3 protein, CDR3 DNA, D gene, J gene, clone size, V gene. D genes are given only for firm matches. Clone size appears in some rows only: once, few, many, or a class for an expanded clone.

CSAGVVAAEQYF	TGCAGTGCTGGGGTGGTGGCGGCCGAGCAGTACTTC	NA	TRBJ2-7	NA	TRBV20-1
CASSREGSGSYEQYF	TGTGCCAGCAGTCGAGAAGGTTCAGGCTCCTACGAGCAGTACTTC	NA	TRBJ2-7	NA	TRBV5-4
CSVRPSYTGSLNNEQFF	TGCAGCGTCCGACCATCCTACACAGGGAGTCTGAACAATGAGCAGTTCTTC	NA	TRBJ2-1	many	TRBV29-1
CSARDRHEQYF	TGCAGTGCTAGAGACCGGCACGAGCAGTACTTC	NA	TRBJ2-7	many	TRBV20-1
CASSAGGAPRETQYF	TGTGCCAGCAGTGCGGGGGGGGCCCCCCGAGAGACCCAGTACTTC	TRBD2	TRBJ2-5	NA	TRBV28
CSARGLFRDRVFNEQFF	TGCAGTGCTAGAGGACTCTTCCGGGACAGGGTGTTTAATGAGCAGTTCTTC	TRBD1	TRBJ2-1	many	TRBV20-1
CASSTDRASYNEQFF	TGTGCCAGCAGTACGGACAGGGCGTCCTACAATGAGCAGTTCTTC	TRBD1	TRBJ2-1	once	TRBV6-4
CSARDDRGRGRYFSTDTQYF	TGCAGTGCTAGAGACGACCGGGGCAGGGGGCGTTACTTTAGCACAGATACGCAGTATTTT	TRBD1	TRBJ2-3	NA	TRBV20-1
CASTPGGLNGYTF	TGTGCCAGCACCCCAGGGGGTTTGAATGGCTACACCTTC	TRBD1	TRBJ1-2	NA	TRBV9
CASSLQRTGPYYGYTF	TGTGCCAGCAGCCTTCAACGGACAGGGCCGTACTATGGCTACACCTTC	TRBD1	TRBJ1-2	NA	TRBV9
CASSSGTSGTLTYEQYF	TGTGCCAGCAGCTCCGGGACTAGCGGGACATTAACCTACGAGCAGTACTTC	TRBD2	TRBJ2-7	NA	TRBV5-6